This T cell receptor beta chain was observed in a study of T cell clones after liver transplantation. Produced via immunoSEQ multiplex PCR; TCRdb's table is partial and in-frame only. The profile shows approximately 68,000 clones, about four fifths of them singletons. Remarks on this clone: Its antigen is still unknown.

Study-level results: Small, mixed patient groups and varying post-transplant times limit these conclusions. In a couple of subjects, few donor cells limited the measurable donor-reactive repertoire.

CDR1 is SGHKS, CDR2 YYEKEE, per germline (reference sequence). The CDR3 has 15 residues. The ends were cut back, 2 bases at V and 3 bases at J, with 12 bases in the middle. The chain links TRBV5-5 to TRBJ2-1; TRBD1 is a possible D gene (6 bases). This receptor was taken from a human donor who received a liver transplant. The source material was CD4+ T cells from blood, sampled before liver transplant. The chain's CDR3 is CASSFEDRGYNEQFF. CDR3 bases: TGTGCCAGCAGCTTCGAGGACAGAGGCTACAATGAGCAGTTCTTC.